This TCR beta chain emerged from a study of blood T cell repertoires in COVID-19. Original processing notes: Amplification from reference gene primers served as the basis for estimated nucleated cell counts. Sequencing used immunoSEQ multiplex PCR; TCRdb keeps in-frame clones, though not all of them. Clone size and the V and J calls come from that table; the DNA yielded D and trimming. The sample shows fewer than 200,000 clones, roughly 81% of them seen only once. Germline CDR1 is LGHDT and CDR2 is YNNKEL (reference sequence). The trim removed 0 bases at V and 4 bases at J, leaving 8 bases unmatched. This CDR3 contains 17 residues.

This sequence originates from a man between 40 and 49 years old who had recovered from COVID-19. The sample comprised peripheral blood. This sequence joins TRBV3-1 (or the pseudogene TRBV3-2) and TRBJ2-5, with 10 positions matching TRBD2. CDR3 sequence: CASSQDSSGSSGETQYF. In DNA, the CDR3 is TGTGCCAGCAGCCAAGATTCTAGCGGGAGCTCGGGAGAGACCCAGTACTTC.